This T cell receptor (beta chain) was recorded in a study of blood T cell repertoires in COVID-19. The cohort comprised adults aged 18 to 89 years residing in under 25 US areas. TCRdb's table, derived via immunoSEQ multiplex PCR, lists solely in-frame clones and lacks some. Among roughly 330,000 clones listed, approximately 87% were seen once. The CDR3 extends over 13 amino acids. V lost 6 bases and J lost 0, with 7 bases in between. Germline CDR1 is SGDLS and CDR2 is YYNGEE. The TCR comes from a woman in her 30s who had recovered from COVID-19. The chain recombines TRBV9 with TRBJ1-3; D remains ambiguous. What was sequenced was PBMCs or T cells enriched from blood (not recorded which). The CDR3 is CASTRNSGNTIYF. The CDR3 DNA follows: TGTGCCAGCACGAGAAACTCTGGAAACACCATATATTTT.